This section outlines one T cell receptor (beta chain) sequence together with its context. Its antigen is not identified. Every one of the donors was a Caucasian adult that lived in Nashville, Tennessee. Original data processing: ImmunoSEQ yielded junction-only sequences lacking quality scores, so filtering differed. The table came from immunoSEQ multiplex PCR; TCRdb's copy has only in-frame clones and leaves some out. For V, J and clone size, that table is used; D and trimming come from the DNA. The sample yields approximately 2.1 million clones, approximately 93% seen once. With 4 bases removed from V and 10 bases from J, the gap between germline ends came to 14 bases. The CDR3 is 13 residues long. The germline gives CDR1 KGHSH, CDR2 LQKENI. These data belong to a study of shared clonotypes between healthy human individuals. The study's findings and limits: Shared across a few donors were about 4.6% of the naive CD4 clonotypes. Donors were few, which limited the genetic and exposure-history diversity represented.

Sequencing was done on a sample of naive CD4+ T cells from PBMCs. The sample's subset: CD45RA+ positively selected. This TCR was recovered from a man younger than 30 in good health. Some clones in this sample may be carry-over from other donors' samples. This rearrangement joins TRBV18 to TRBJ2-1; D not certain. The CDR3: CASSLDRAPEQFF. The CDR3 nucleotides read TGTGCCAGCTCACTGGACCGGGCTCCGGAGCAGTTCTTC.